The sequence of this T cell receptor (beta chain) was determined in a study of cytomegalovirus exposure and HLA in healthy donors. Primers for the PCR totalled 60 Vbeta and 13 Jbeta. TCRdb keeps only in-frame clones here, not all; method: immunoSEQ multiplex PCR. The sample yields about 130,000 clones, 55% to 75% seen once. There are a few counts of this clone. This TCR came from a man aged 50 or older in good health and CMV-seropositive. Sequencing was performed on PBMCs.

CDR3 coding DNA: TGCGCCAGCAGCTTGGACAGCTCGAACACTGAAGCTTTCTTT. Protein: CASSLDSSNTEAFF. The V and J genes are TRBV5-1 and TRBJ1-1; D gene unclear. The V and J ends lost 0 bases and 1 base respectively, with 7 bases between them. Germline V gene sequence: CDR1 SGHRS, CDR2 YFSETQ. The CDR3 runs 14 residues.